This TCR beta chain was retrieved from a study of T-cell reconstitution after alpha-beta-depleted transplantation in children. Unique molecular identifiers were incorporated during preparation of the TCRbeta library. Each CDR3 protein is one row after TCRdb ran MiXCR on the PCR reads. The sample contains 490,000 or so distinct CDR3 sequences, under 15% of which appear only once. Germline CDR1 MDHEN, CDR2 SYDVKM. The V end was cut by 6 bases, the J end by 0 bases, with 15 bases between. The CDR3 loop spans 16 amino acids. This clonotype was counted ten times or more. This clonotype was obtained from a human donor who donated a stem cell graft to a child with combined immunodeficiency. The V call is TRBV28, the J call TRBJ1-5, with D hard to call. The input for sequencing was PBMCs from the stem cell graft donor, taken from the stem cell graft. The CDR3 DNA reads as TGTGCCAGCAGCCCTGTACTGGGAGATAGCAATCAGCCCCAGCATTTT. Translating gives CASSPVLGDSNQPQHF.